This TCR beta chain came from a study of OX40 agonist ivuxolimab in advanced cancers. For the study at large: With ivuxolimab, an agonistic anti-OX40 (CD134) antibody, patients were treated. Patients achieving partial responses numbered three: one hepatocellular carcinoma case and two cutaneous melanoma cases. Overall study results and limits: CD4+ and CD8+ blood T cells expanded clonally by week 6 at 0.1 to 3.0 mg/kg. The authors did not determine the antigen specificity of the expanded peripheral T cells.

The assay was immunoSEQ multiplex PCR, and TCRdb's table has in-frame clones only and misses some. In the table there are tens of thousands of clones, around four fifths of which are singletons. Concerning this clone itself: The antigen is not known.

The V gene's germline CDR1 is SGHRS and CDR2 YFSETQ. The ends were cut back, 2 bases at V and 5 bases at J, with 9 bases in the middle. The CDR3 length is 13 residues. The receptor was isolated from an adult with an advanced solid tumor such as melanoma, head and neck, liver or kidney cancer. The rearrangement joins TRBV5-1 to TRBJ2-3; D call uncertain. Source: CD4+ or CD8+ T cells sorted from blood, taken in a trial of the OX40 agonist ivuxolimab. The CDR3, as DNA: TGCGCCAGCAGCTTACCCGAAGGAGATACGCAGTATTTT. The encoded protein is CASSLPEGDTQYF.